Listed here are 30 T cell receptor beta chains from one sample, sequenced in a study of blood T cell repertoires in COVID-19. Repertoires were generated with immunoSEQ multiplex PCR, while TCRdb's copy carries only in-frame clones and drops some. Of approximately 180,000 clones in the sample, approximately 83% were seen once. The specimen sequenced was peripheral blood. The source is a middle-aged woman with COVID-19, enrolled during active disease.

This sequence joins TRBV9 and TRBJ2-7; 7 bases match TRBD2. The germline V gene encodes CDR1 SGDLS and CDR2 YYNGEE. After removal of 7 bases from V and 2 bases from J, the junction contained 3 bases not matched to a gene. There are 12 residues in the CDR3. In DNA, the CDR3 is TGTGCCAGCGGGACTACGACCTACGAGCAGTACTTC. Translation: CASGTTTYEQYF.

The rearrangement joins TRBV6-5 to TRBJ2-2; 12 positions agree with TRBD1. The CDR3 runs to 13 residues. J lost 6 bases, V lost 8 bases, and 1 base had no gene match. The germline gives CDR1 MNHEY, CDR2 SVGAGI. The CDR3 DNA follows: TGTGCCAGCGGGACAGGGGGCTCCGGGGAGCTGTTTTTT. It codes for CASGTGGSGELFF.

Remarks on this clone: At one boundary the junction diverges from the germline segment, which might be a read error. The rearrangement links TRBV4-1 to TRBJ1-1, with TRBD1 matching 11 bases. There are 13 residues in the CDR3. Germline loops: CDR1 MGHRA, CDR2 YSYEKL. CDR3 amino acids: CASSQVGQGGVIF. CDR3 sequence (DNA): TGCGCCAGCAGCCAAGTGGGACAGGGGGGCGTGATATTT.

The J gene is TRBJ1-5, the V gene TRBV12-5; D possibly corresponds to TRBD1 (6 bases). This CDR3 contains 16 residues. Between the trimmed V and J ends, which lost 8 bases and 4 bases, there was a span of 21 bases. The germline gives CDR1 LGHNT, CDR2 FRNRAP. As DNA, the CDR3 is TGTGCTAGTCCGCTCTACAGGGTATCTCCTAATCAGCCCCAGCATTTT. Encoded protein: CASPLYRVSPNQPQHF. The variable domain in full, completed from reference TRBV12-5 and TRBJ1-5, reads DARVTQTPRHKVTEMGQEVTMRCQPILGHNTVFWYRQTMMQGLELLAYFRNRAPLDDSGMPKDRFSAEMPDATLATLKIQPSEPRDSAVYFCASPLYRVSPNQPQHFGDGTRLSIL.

This chain links TRBV10-1 with TRBJ2-6; no firm D call. Trimming shortened V by 0 bases and J by 8 bases, and 8 bases separated the two germline ends. The germline CDR1 and CDR2 sequences are WNHNN and SYGVQD (reference sequence). The CDR3 contains 14 residues. This CDR3 reads CASSESWPTNVLTF. In DNA, the CDR3 is TGCGCCAGCAGTGAGTCGTGGCCAACCAACGTCCTGACTTTC.

This clone was detected only a few times. V is TRBV18 and J is TRBJ2-7, with D maybe TRBD2 (6 bases). The CDR3 contains 16 residues. Germline V CDR1 and CDR2: KGHSH, LQKENI. The V end lost 6 bases, the J end lost 2 bases, and 20 bases lay between the germline ends. The CDR3 sequence is CASSMHSGTSAYEQYF. CDR3 DNA: TGTGCCAGCTCCATGCATTCAGGGACTTCGGCCTACGAGCAGTACTTC.

The chain is built from TRBV3-1 (or the pseudogene TRBV3-2) and TRBJ2-6; tentative D call: TRBD1 (5 bases). Between the trimmed V and J ends, which lost 4 bases and 0 bases, there was a span of 7 bases. The CDR3 length is 15 residues. Germline CDR1 reads LGHDT; CDR2 reads YNNKEL (reference sequence). In nucleotides, the CDR3 is TGTGCCAGCAGCCCCGACAGCTCTGGGGCCAACGTCCTGACTTTC. This encodes CASSPDSSGANVLTF.

The chain recombines TRBV6-5 with TRBJ1-1; D is unresolved. Germline loops: CDR1 MNHEY, CDR2 SVGAGI. CDR3 length: 13 residues. The V gene lost 8 bases and the J gene lost 0 bases, with 10 bases spanning the gap. CDR3 amino acids: CASASGMNTEAFF. The DNA of the CDR3 is TGTGCCAGCGCCTCCGGGATGAACACTGAAGCTTTCTTT.

The V and J genes are TRBV19 and TRBJ1-2; tentatively, D is TRBD1 (6 bases). V dropped 0 bases and J dropped 8 bases, with 13 bases sitting between them. There are 14 residues in the CDR3. From germline, CDR1 is LNHDA and CDR2 SQIVND (reference sequence). The CDR3 nucleotides are TGTGCCAGTAGTATAGATAAGCCAGGGGTCGGCTACACCTTC. It encodes CASSIDKPGVGYTF.

This rearrangement joins TRBV18 to TRBJ1-4; TRBD1 agrees at 8 bases. V was pared by 3 bases and J by 0 bases, with 3 bases of the junction left unmatched. Germline lookup yields CDR1 KGHSH and CDR2 LQKENI. The CDR3 runs 16 residues. The chain's CDR3 is CASSPTGGSTNEKLFF. The DNA of the CDR3 is TGTGCCAGCTCACCCACAGGGGGATCAACTAATGAAAAACTGTTTTTT.

The rearrangement uses TRBV7-2 and TRBJ1-5, with TRBD1 matching 10 bases. The CDR3 runs to 19 residues. The V segment lost 2 bases and the J segment 5 bases; nucleotides outside the gene matches: 15. Germline CDR1 SGHTA, CDR2 FQGNSA. CDR3 sequence (DNA): TGTGCCAGCAGCTTACCCCCGGGGCTGACAGGGGGCTTCGATCAGCCCCAGCATTTT. This gives the protein CASSLPPGLTGGFDQPQHF.

This clone has only one observation. The V gene is TRBV10-2, the J gene TRBJ1-4; D may be TRBD1 (5 bases). V shed 4 bases and J shed 5 bases, with 14 bases lying between them. The CDR3 covers 15 residues. The germline gives CDR1 WSHSY, CDR2 SAAADI. The CDR3 DNA reads as TGCGCCAGCAGTGGCTTAGGGGCAGGGAATGAAAAACTGTTTTTT. Translation gives CASSGLGAGNEKLFF.

J is TRBJ2-3 and V is TRBV6-5; the match to TRBD2 covers 8 bases. Trimming cost V 4 bases and J 4 bases; bases outside gene matches: 4. This CDR3 is built from 14 residues. Germline V gene sequence: CDR1 MNHEY, CDR2 SVGAGI. CDR3 region: CASSLSGSADTQYF. The CDR3 region has the DNA TGTGCCAGCAGTTTGAGCGGGAGTGCAGATACGCAGTATTTT.

The chain couples TRBV9 to TRBJ1-2; D perhaps matches TRBD1 (5 bases). The V and J ends lost 0 bases and 0 bases respectively, with 9 bases between them. Germline V gene data show CDR1 as SGDLS and CDR2 as YYNGEE. CDR3 length: 15 residues. This CDR3 is CASSVARTSNYGYTF. The CDR3 bases are TGTGCCAGCAGCGTAGCTAGGACATCTAACTATGGCTACACCTTC.

The chain combines TRBV6-5 with TRBJ2-5; the D gene is possibly TRBD2 (6 bases). The length of the CDR3 is 14 residues. The germline CDR1 and CDR2 sequences are MNHEY and SVGAGI. CDR3 sequence (DNA): TGTTTGGGACGGAGGGTAAGCAAGAAGGAGACCCAGTACTTC. Amino acid sequence: CLGRRVSKKETQYF.

The rearrangement joins TRBV5-1 to TRBJ1-1; D remains ambiguous. This CDR3 has 14 amino acids. Germline loops: CDR1 SGHRS, CDR2 YFSETQ. V was clipped by 3 bases and J by 2 bases, with 11 bases between them. The CDR3 here is CASSSSGGNTEAFF. Here the CDR3 DNA reads TGCGCCAGCAGCTCCAGTGGCGGAAACACTGAAGCTTTCTTT.

This clone turned up a few times. The chain recombines TRBV4-1 with TRBJ2-3; TRBD2 is a possible D gene (6 bases). CDR3 length: 15 residues. Trimming removed 3 bases at V and 0 bases at J, with 10 bases between. CDR1 is MGHRA, CDR2 YSYEKL, per germline. The DNA of the CDR3 is TGCGCCAGCAGCCAGGTAGCGGCGAGCACAGATACGCAGTATTTT. Its translation is CASSQVAASTDTQYF.

Turning to this clone: The junction and the germline gene differ at one end; a read error may be behind it. The chain joins TRBV6-5 to TRBJ1-2, with D possibly matching TRBD1 (6 bases). From germline, CDR1 is MNHEY and CDR2 SVGAGI. The CDR3 is made up of 15 amino acids. The CDR3 region has the DNA TGTGCCAGCAGTTCCCCCGGACAGCCTAAGTATGGCTACACCTTC. Its protein is CASSSPGQPKYGYTF.

The rearrangement links TRBV7-8 to TRBJ1-3; D may be TRBD1 (6 bases). Germline V gene sequence: CDR1 SGHVS, CDR2 FQNEAQ. This CDR3 region has 16 residues. Deletions cut 4 bases from V and 2 bases from J, with 15 bases between. The CDR3 DNA reads as TGTGCCAGCAGCTCAAACCTACCAGGGGCTGGAAACACCATATATTTT. Its translation is CASSSNLPGAGNTIYF.

The chain combines TRBV6-1 with TRBJ1-5, with D possibly matching TRBD1 (6 bases). From germline, CDR1 is MNHNS and CDR2 SASEGT. This CDR3 is built from 16 residues. V was clipped by 2 bases and J by 3 bases, with 14 bases between them. The DNA for the CDR3 is TGTGCCAGCAGTGAAATGGGGGCCGGGATCAATCAGCCCCAGCATTTT. This sequence encodes CASSEMGAGINQPQHF.

CDR3 protein: CASSLQASSYEQYF. The CDR3 nucleotides are TGTGCCAGCAGCTTACAGGCATCTTCCTACGAGCAGTACTTC. V usage is TRBV7-2 and J usage is TRBJ2-7; D is uncertain. The CDR3 loop spans 14 amino acids. In germline, CDR1 is SGHTA, CDR2 FQGNSA. Trimming removed 2 bases from V and 1 base from J, with 9 bases in between.

The V gene is TRBV28, the J gene TRBJ1-2; TRBD1 might be the D (6 bases). The CDR3 consists of 14 residues. Germline CDR1 reads MDHEN; CDR2 reads SYDVKM. V was cut by 3 bases and J by 2 bases, with 10 bases left in between. The CDR3 here is CASSFRGGNYGYTF. DNA for the CDR3: TGTGCCAGCAGTTTTAGGGGGGGGAACTATGGCTACACCTTC.

CDR3 residues: CSTRGTVSNTEAFF. DNA of the CDR3: TGCAGCACTCGAGGGACAGTTTCGAACACTGAAGCTTTCTTT. The chain has TRBV29-1 and TRBJ1-1; 7 bases agree with TRBD1. This CDR3 region has 14 residues. Looked up from germline, CDR1 is SQVTM and CDR2 is ANQGSEA. V dropped 8 bases and J dropped 1; count of bases not matched to a gene: 10. Full variable domain (missing parts from reference TRBV29-1 and TRBJ1-1): SAVISQKPSRDICQRGTSLTIQCQVDSQVTMMFWYRQQPGQSLTLIATANQGSEATYESGFVIDKFPISRPNLTFSTLTVSNMSPEDSSIYLCSTRGTVSNTEAFFGQGTRLTVV.

In this sample, this clone turned up once. This chain connects TRBV6-5 to TRBJ1-4; D might be TRBD1 (6 bases). The CDR3 covers 13 residues. Germline CDR1 and CDR2: MNHEY and SVGAGI. The germline V and J ends were trimmed by 6 bases and 5 bases, with 10 bases remaining between them. The DNA for the CDR3 is TGTGCCAGCAGGTATACAGGGAATGAAAAACTGTTTTTT. This encodes CASRYTGNEKLFF.

The chain links TRBV2 to TRBJ1-3; D uncertain. Trimming cost V 7 bases and J 3 bases, with 7 bases left between them. The V gene's germline CDR1 is SNHLY and CDR2 FYNNEI. This CDR3 region has 12 residues. Here the CDR3 DNA reads TGTGCCAGCACCCCTTTTGGAAACACCATATATTTT. This codes for CASTPFGNTIYF.

The rearrangement uses TRBV5-1 and TRBJ1-2; tentative D call: TRBD1 (5 bases). Germline-derived CDR1 and CDR2 are SGHRS and YFSETQ. V was clipped by 5 bases and J by 7 bases, with 12 bases between them. The CDR3 covers 12 residues. CDR3 bases: TGCGCCAGCAGGATCGCAGGGTCTGGCTACACCTTC. Translated: CASRIAGSGYTF. Using reference TRBV5-1 and TRBJ1-2 for the parts outside the CDR3, the full variable domain is KAGVTQTPRYLIKTRGQQVTLSCSPISGHRSVSWYQQTPGQGLQFLFEYFSETQRNKGNFPGRFSGRQFSNSRSEMNVSTLELGDSALYLCASRIAGSGYTFGSGTRLTVV.

V gene TRBV7-9 combines with J gene TRBJ1-2; D may be TRBD1 (6 bases). Germline assignment: CDR1 SEHNR and CDR2 FQNEAQ (reference sequence). V was trimmed by 6 bases and J by 7 bases, leaving 12 bases between them. The CDR3 spans 12 residues. For the CDR3, the DNA is TGTGCCAGCAGTTACAGGGAGCTTGGCTACACCTTC. It is translated as CASSYRELGYTF.

In its sample, this clone was seen once. J is TRBJ1-4 and V is TRBV29-1; 8 bases are shared with TRBD1. The CDR3 is 12 amino acids. Germline CDR1 and CDR2: SQVTM and ANQGSEA. Trimming took 4 bases from V and 8 from J; bases not matched to a gene: 3. The CDR3 nucleotides are TGCAGCGTTGGACAGGGGAGAGAAAAACTGTTTTTT. Protein: CSVGQGREKLFF. The full variable domain, completed using reference TRBV29-1 and TRBJ1-4, is SAVISQKPSRDICQRGTSLTIQCQVDSQVTMMFWYRQQPGQSLTLIATANQGSEATYESGFVIDKFPISRPNLTFSTLTVSNMSPEDSSIYLCSVGQGREKLFFGSGTQLSVL.

The chain carries TRBV6-5 and TRBJ2-5; D gene unclear. Trimming cost V 0 bases and J 1 base, with 9 bases left between them. Germline CDR1 and CDR2: MNHEY and SVGAGI. CDR3 length: 15 amino acids. The CDR3 protein is CASSYSNPSQETQYF. The DNA for the CDR3 is TGTGCCAGCAGTTACTCAAATCCTTCCCAAGAGACCCAGTACTTC.

J is TRBJ1-5 and V is TRBV18, with 8 bases fitting TRBD1. Trimming at V came to 4 bases and at J to 7 bases, leaving 3 bases not matched to a gene. The CDR3 is made up of 13 amino acids. Germline CDR1 reads KGHSH; CDR2 reads LQKENI. In DNA form, the CDR3 reads TGTGCCAGCTCACGGACAGGGACGCAGCCCCAGCATTTT. It yields the protein CASSRTGTQPQHF.